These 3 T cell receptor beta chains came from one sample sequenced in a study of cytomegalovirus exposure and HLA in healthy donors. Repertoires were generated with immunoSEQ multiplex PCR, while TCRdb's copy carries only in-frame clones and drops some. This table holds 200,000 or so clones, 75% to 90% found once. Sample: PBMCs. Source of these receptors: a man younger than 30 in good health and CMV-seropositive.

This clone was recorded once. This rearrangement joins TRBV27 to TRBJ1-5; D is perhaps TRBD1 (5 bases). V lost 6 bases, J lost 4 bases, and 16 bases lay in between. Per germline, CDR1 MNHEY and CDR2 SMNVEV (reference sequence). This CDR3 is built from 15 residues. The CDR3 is CASSRGSTPNQPQHF. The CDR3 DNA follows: TGTGCCAGCAGCCGGGGGTCGACACCAAATCAGCCCCAGCATTTT.

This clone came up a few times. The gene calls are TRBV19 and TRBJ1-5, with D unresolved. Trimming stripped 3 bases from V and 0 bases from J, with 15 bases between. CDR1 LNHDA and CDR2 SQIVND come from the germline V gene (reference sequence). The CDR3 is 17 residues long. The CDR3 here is CASSIPSLAISNQPQHF. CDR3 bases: TGTGCCAGTAGTATCCCCAGTTTAGCAATTAGCAATCAGCCCCAGCATTTT.

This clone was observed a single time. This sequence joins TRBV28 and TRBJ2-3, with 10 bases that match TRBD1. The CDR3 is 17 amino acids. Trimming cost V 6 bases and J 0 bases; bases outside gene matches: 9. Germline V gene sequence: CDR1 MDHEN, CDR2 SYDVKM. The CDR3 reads CASRTPTGGHSTDTQYF. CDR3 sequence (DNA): TGTGCCAGCAGAACACCGACAGGGGGCCATAGCACAGATACGCAGTATTTT.